This TCR beta chain is drawn from a study of PD-1 blockade in classical Hodgkin lymphoma. This CDR3 is 12 amino acids long. CDR1 is SGHAT and CDR2 is FQNNGV in the germline V gene. V was clipped by 7 bases and J by 1 base, with 7 bases between them. By share of the sample, this clone is medium-sized. Antigen unknown. Other DNA sequences from this sample encode an identical CDR3 as well. Study-wide results and limits: Baseline diversity resembling that of newly diagnosed patients was seen in complete responders. Reports described newly diagnosed patients as having lower baseline TCR diversity than healthy donors.

All the patients suffered relapse after autologous stem cell transplantation, and brentuximab vedotin exposure differed. Profiling relied on immunoSEQ multiplex PCR, and the TCRdb table lists in-frame clones only, not all of them. The repertoire holds 60,000 to 65,000 clones, with roughly 88% as singletons. The sequences come from peripheral blood mononuclear cells (PBMCs), collected at baseline. The sequence was collected from a human donor with classical Hodgkin lymphoma. The chain combines TRBV11-2 with TRBJ1-1; D call uncertain. The CDR3 nucleotides read TGTGCCAGCAACAGACCGAACACTGAAGCTTTCTTT. Its translation: CASNRPNTEAFF.